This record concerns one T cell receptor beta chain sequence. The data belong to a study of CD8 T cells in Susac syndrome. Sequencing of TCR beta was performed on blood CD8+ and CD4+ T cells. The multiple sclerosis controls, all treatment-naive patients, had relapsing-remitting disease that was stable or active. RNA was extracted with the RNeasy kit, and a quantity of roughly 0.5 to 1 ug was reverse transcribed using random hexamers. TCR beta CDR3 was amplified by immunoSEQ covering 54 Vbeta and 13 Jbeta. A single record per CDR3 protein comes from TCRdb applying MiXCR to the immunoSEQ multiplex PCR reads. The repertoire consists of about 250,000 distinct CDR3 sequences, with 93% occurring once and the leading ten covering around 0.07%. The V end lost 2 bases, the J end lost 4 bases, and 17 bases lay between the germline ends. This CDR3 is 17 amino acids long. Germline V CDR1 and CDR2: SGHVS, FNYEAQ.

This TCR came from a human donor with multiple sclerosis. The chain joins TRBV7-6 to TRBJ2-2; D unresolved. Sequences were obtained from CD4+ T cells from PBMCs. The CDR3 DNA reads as TGTGCCAGCAGCTTAAGAGCGCTGCAAGGTAGCACCGGGGAGCTGTTTTTT. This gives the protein CASSLRALQGSTGELFF. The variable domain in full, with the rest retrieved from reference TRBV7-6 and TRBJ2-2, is GAGVSQSPRYKVTKRGQDVALRCDPISGHVSLYWYRQALGQGPEFLTYFNYEAQQDKSGLPNDRFSAERPEGSISTLTIQRTEQRDSAMYRCASSLRALQGSTGELFFGEGSRLTVL.